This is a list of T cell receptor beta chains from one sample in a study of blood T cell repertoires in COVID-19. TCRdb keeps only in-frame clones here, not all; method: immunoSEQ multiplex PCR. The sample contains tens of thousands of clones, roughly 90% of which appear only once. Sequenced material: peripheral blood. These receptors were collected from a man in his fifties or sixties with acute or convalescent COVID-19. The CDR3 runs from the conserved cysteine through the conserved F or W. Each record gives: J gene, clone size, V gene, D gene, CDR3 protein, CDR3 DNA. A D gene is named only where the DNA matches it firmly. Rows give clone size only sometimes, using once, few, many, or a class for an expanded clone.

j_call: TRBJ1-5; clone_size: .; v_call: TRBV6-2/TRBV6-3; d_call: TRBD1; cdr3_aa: CASSPGQGTNF; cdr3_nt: TGTGCCAGCAGCCCCGGACAGGGAACAAATTTT
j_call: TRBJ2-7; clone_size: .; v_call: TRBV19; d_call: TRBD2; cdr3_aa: CASTPRAGTSGSGYEQYF; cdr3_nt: TGTGCCAGTACCCCGAGGGCCGGGACTAGCGGGAGCGGATACGAGCAGTACTTC
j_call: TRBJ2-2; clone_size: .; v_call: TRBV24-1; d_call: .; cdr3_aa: CATSRVDGELFF; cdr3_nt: TGTGCCACCAGCAGGGTAGACGGGGAGCTGTTTTTT
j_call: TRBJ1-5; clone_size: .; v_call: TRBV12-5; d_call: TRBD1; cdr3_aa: CASGTGEYQPQHF; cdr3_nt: TGTGCTAGTGGGACAGGGGAATACCAGCCCCAGCATTTT
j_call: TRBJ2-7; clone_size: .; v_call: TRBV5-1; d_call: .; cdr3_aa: CASSSTSQSYEQYF; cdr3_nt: TGCGCCAGCAGCTCGACTAGTCAGTCCTACGAGCAGTACTTC
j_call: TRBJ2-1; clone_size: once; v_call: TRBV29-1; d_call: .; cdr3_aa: CSVDSGGRVGNEQFF; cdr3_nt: TGCAGCGTTGACTCGGGGGGCAGGGTGGGCAATGAGCAGTTCTTC
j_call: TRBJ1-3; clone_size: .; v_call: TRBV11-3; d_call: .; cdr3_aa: CASSLEGLMNSGNTIYF; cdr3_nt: TGTGCCAGCAGCTTAGAAGGACTCATGAACTCTGGAAACACCATATATTTT
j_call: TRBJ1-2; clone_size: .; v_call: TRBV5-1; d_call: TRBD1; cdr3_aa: CASSLRQGSAGYGYTF; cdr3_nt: TGCGCCAGCAGCTTGAGACAGGGTAGTGCGGGCTATGGCTACACCTTC
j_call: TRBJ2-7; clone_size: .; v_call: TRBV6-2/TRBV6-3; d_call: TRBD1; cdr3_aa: CASSYGGQGNEQYF; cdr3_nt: TGTGCCAGCAGTTACGGCGGACAGGGAAACGAGCAGTACTTC
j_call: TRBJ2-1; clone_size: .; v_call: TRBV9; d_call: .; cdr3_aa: CASSAVVGAGYNEQFF; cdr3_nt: TGTGCCAGCAGCGCCGTAGTGGGGGCCGGGTACAATGAGCAGTTCTTC
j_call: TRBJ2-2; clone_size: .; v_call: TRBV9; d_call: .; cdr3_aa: CASSDRILTRGGELFF; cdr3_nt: TGTGCCAGCAGCGACCGGATCCTCACCCGGGGCGGGGAGCTGTTTTTT
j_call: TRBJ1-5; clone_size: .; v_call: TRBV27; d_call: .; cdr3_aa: CASSLGWGGNQPQHF; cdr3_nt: TGTGCCAGCAGTTTAGGGTGGGGGGGGAATCAGCCCCAGCATTTT
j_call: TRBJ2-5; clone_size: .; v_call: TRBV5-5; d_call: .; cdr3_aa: CASSLDTGNEETQYF; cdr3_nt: TGTGCCAGCAGCTTGGACACAGGGAACGAAGAGACCCAGTACTTC
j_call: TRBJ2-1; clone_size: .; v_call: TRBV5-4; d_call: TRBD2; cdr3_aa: CASSSREGTYNEQFF; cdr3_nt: TGTGCCAGCAGCTCTCGGGAGGGCACCTACAATGAGCAGTTCTTC
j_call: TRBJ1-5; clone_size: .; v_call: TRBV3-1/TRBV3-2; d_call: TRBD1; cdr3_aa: CASSQGTGRNQPQHF; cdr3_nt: TGTGCCAGCAGCCAGGGGACAGGGCGCAATCAGCCCCAGCATTTT
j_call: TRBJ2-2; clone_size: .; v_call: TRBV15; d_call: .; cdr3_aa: CATSRGLGTSGELFF; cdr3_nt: TGTGCCACCAGCAGAGGGTTGGGGACTTCCGGGGAGCTGTTTTTT
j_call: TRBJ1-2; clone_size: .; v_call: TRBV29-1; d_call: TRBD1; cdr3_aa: CSVEVGQGAGGYTF; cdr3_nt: TGCAGCGTTGAAGTTGGACAGGGGGCCGGCGGCTACACCTTC
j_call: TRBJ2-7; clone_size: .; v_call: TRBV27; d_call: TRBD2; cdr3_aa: CASSFSGRGTYEQYF; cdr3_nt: TGTGCCAGCAGTTTTAGCGGGAGGGGGACCTACGAGCAGTACTTC
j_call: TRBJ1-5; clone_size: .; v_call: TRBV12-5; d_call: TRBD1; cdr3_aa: CASGLGQGRQPQHF; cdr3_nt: TGTGCTAGTGGCCTCGGACAGGGTCGTCAGCCCCAGCATTTT
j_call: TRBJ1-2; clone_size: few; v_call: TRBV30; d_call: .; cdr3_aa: CAGIWGLGNYGYTF; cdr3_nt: TGTGCCGGGATTTGGGGGCTTGGGAACTATGGCTACACCTTC